This T cell receptor (beta chain) was recorded in a study of cytomegalovirus exposure and HLA in healthy donors. Turning to this clone: Its matching antigen is unknown.

Study-wide results and caveats: Using the classifier, cytomegalovirus status was reportedly diagnosed with high specificity and sensitivity. In the 120 validation repertoires, about 94% of cluster scores exceeded 0, per a later analysis. Some TCR beta chains (164 of them) were listed as cytomegalovirus-associated.

Assay used: immunoSEQ multiplex PCR; TCRdb lists only in-frame clones, some missing. The sample has tens of thousands of clones; 94% are singletons. Sequencing was performed on PBMCs. The source of this sequence is a woman in her late teens or twenties in good health and CMV-seronegative.

CDR3 sequence reads: CASSFYVSGSSPRGQYF. CDR3 DNA sequence: TGTGCCAGCAGCTTCTATGTCAGTGGGTCCTCTCCCCGGGGGCAGTACTTC. The V gene is TRBV7-2, the J gene TRBJ2-7; D might be TRBD2 (5 bases). The CDR3 contains 17 residues. Trimming took 3 bases from V and 9 from J, leaving 27 bases between them. Germline assignment: CDR1 SGHTA and CDR2 FQGNSA.